This T cell receptor (beta chain) stems from a study of blood T cell repertoires in COVID-19. Overall study: Researchers got acute and convalescent COVID-19 samples from the United States, Italy and Spain. PBMCs, B-cell-depleted T cells, or T cells provided the cDNA or gDNA that made up the material.

The CDR3 totals 14 residues. Germline CDR1 is LNHDA and CDR2 is SQIVND (reference sequence). Trimming left V 5 bases short and J 1 base short, with 11 bases between. Source study methods: Estimation of nucleated cell counts was performed using reference gene primer amplification. The data were produced by immunoSEQ multiplex PCR, yet TCRdb's version contains in-frame clones alone and is incomplete. That table is the source of V, J and clone size, and D and trimming were worked out from the DNA. The sample consists of roughly 250,000 clones, around 89% of them appearing once. J is TRBJ1-1 and V is TRBV19; D is perhaps TRBD1 (5 bases). Specimen: peripheral blood. The clonotype was recovered from a man aged 25 to 45 with acute or convalescent COVID-19. CDR3 amino acids: CASSFQGTNTEAFF. Here the CDR3 DNA reads TGTGCCAGTAGTTTCCAGGGCACGAACACTGAAGCTTTCTTT.